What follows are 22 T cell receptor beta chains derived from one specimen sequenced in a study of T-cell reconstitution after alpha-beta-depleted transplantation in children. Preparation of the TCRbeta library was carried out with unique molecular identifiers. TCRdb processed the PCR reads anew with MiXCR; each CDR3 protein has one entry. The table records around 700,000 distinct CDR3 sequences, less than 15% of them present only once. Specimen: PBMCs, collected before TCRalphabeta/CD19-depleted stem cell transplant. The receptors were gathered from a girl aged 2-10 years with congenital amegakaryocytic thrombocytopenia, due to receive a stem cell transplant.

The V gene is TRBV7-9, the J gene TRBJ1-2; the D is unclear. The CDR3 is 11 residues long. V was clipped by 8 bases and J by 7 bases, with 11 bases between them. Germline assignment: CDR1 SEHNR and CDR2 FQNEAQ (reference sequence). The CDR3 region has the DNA TGTGCCAGCCCCAGGTTCACTGGCTACACCTTC. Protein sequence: CASPRFTGYTF.

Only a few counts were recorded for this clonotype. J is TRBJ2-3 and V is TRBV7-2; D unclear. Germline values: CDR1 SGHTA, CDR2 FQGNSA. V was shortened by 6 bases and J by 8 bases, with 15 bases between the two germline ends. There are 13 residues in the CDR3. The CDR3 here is CASRNPGDGTQYF. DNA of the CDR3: TGTGCCAGCAGGAACCCGGGCGACGGTACGCAGTATTTT.

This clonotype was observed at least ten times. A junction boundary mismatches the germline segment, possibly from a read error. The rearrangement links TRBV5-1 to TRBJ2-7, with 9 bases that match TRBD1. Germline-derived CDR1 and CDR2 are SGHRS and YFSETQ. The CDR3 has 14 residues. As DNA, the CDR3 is TGTGCCAGCAGTCCCGGGACAGGGCCCTACGAGCAGTACTTC. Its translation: CASSPGTGPYEQYF.

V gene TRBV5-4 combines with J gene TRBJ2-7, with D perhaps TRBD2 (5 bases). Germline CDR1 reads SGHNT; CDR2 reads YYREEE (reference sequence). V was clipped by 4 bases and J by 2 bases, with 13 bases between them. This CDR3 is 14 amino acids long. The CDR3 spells CASSPVGGTYEQYF. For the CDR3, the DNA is TGTGCCAGCAGCCCTGTTGGAGGAACCTACGAGCAGTACTTC.

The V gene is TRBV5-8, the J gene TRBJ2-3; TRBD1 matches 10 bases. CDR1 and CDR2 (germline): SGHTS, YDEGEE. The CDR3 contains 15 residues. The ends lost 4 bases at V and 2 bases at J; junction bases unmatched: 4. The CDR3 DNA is TGTGCCAGCAGCGGGGGACAGGGGAACACAGATACGCAGTATTTT. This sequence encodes CASSGGQGNTDTQYF. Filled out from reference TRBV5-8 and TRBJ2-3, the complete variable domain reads EAGVTQSPTHLIKTRGQQATLRCSPISGHTSVYWYQQALGLGLQFLLWYDEGEERNRGNFPPRFSGRQFPNYSSELNVNALELEDSALYLCASSGGQGNTDTQYFGPGTRLTVL.

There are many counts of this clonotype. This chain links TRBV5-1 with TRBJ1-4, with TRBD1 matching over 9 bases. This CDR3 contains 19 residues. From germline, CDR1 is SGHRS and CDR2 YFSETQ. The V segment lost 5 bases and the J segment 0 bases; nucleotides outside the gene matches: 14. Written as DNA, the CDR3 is TGCGCCAGCAGATCTGGGACAGGGTACCTTTCCGCAACTAATGAAAAACTGTTTTTT. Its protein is CASRSGTGYLSATNEKLFF.

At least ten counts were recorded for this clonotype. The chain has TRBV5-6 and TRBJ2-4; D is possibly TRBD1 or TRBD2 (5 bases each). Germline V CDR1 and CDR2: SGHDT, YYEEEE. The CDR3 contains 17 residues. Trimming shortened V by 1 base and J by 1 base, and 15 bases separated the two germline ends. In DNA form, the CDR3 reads TGTGCCAGCAGCTTGCCTGGGGACCGCCGGGCCAAAAACATTCAGTACTTC. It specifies CASSLPGDRRAKNIQYF.

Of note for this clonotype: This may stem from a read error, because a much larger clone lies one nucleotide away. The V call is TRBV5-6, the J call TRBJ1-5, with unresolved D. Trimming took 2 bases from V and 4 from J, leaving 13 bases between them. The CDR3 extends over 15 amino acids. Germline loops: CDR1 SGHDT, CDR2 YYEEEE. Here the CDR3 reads CASSFAVLGNQPQHF. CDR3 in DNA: TGTGCCAGCAGCTTCGCGGTTCTGGGGAATCAGCCCCAGCATTTT. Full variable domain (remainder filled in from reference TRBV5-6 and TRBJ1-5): DAGVTQSPTHLIKTRGQQVTLRCSPKSGHDTVSWYQQALGQGPQFIFQYYEEEERQRGNFPDRFSGHQFPNYSSELNVNALLLGDSALYLCASSFAVLGNQPQHFGDGTRLSIL.

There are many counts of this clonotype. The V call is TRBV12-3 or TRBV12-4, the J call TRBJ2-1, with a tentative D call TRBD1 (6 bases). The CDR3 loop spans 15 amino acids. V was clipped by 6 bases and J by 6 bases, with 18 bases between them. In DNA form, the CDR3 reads TGTGCCAGCAGCACCTCCGGGTTCAGGGGCAATGAGCAGTTCTTC. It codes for CASSTSGFRGNEQFF.

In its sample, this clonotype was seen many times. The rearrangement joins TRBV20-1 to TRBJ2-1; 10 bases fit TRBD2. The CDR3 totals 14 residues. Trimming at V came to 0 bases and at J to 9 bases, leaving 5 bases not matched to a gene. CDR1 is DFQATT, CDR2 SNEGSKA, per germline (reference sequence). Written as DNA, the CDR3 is TGCAGTGCTAGAGATTTTTTAGCGGGAGGTGAGCAGTTCTTC. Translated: CSARDFLAGGEQFF.

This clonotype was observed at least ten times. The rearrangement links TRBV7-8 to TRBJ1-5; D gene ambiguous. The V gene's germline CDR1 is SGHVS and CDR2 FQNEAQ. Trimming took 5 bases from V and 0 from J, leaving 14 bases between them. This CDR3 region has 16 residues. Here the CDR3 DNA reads TGTGCCAGCAGCCCCCTCGCGAGATTTAGCAATCAGCCCCAGCATTTT. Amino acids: CASSPLARFSNQPQHF.

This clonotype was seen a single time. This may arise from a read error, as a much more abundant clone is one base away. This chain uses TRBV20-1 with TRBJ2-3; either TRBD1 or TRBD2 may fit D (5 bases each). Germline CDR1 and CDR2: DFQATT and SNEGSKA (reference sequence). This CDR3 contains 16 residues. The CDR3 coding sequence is TGCAATGCTAGAGATGCGTCGAGGGGTAGCACAGATACGCAGTATTTT. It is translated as CNARDASRGSTDTQYF.

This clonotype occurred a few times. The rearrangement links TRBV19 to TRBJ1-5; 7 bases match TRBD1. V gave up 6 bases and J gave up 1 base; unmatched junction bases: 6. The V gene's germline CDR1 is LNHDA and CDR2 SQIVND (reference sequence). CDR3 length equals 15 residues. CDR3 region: CASRLNRGSNQPQHF. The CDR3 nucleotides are TGTGCCAGTAGATTAAACAGGGGAAGCAATCAGCCCCAGCATTTT.

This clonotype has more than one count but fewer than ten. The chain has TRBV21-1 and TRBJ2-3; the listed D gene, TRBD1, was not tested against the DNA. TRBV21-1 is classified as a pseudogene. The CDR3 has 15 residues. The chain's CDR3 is CASSRGTRSTDTQYF. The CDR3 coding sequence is TGTGCCAGCAGCAGAGGGACAAGGAGCACAGATACGCAGTATTTT.

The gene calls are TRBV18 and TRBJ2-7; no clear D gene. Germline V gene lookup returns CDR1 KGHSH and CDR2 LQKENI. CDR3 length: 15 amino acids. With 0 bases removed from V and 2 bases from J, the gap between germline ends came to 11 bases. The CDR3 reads CASSPPSRAPYEQYF. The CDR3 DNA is TGTGCCAGCTCACCACCCTCTCGGGCTCCCTACGAGCAGTACTTC.

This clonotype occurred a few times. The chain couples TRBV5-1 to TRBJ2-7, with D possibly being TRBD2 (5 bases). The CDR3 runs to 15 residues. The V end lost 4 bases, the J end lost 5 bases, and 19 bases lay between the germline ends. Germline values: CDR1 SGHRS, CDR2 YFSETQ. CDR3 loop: CASSSQVGRNDEQYF. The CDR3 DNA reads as TGCGCCAGCAGCAGTCAAGTTGGGAGAAACGACGAGCAGTACTTC.

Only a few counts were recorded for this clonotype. In nucleotides, the CDR3 is TGCAGTGCTAGAGATGCGCGGGGGCGCCAAGAGACCCAGTACTTC. This sequence encodes CSARDARGRQETQYF. The chain recombines TRBV20-1 with TRBJ2-5; D possibly corresponds to TRBD2 (7 bases). The CDR3 has 15 residues. Germline V gives CDR1 DFQATT, CDR2 SNEGSKA (reference sequence). V dropped 0 bases and J dropped 1 base, with 12 bases sitting between them.

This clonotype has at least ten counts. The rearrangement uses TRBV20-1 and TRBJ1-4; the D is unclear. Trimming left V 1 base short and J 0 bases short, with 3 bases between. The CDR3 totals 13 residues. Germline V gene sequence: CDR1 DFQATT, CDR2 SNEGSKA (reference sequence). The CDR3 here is CSARGATNEKLFF. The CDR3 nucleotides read TGCAGTGCTAGAGGAGCAACTAATGAAAAACTGTTTTTT.

CDR3: CASSPGLAGYTGELFF. CDR3 nucleotide sequence: TGCGCCAGCAGCCCGGGACTAGCGGGATACACCGGGGAGCTGTTTTTT. This chain connects TRBV5-1 to TRBJ2-2, with 13 bases fitting TRBD2. From germline, CDR1 is SGHRS and CDR2 YFSETQ. V was pared by 4 bases and J by 3 bases, with 3 bases of the junction left unmatched. The length of the CDR3 is 16 residues.

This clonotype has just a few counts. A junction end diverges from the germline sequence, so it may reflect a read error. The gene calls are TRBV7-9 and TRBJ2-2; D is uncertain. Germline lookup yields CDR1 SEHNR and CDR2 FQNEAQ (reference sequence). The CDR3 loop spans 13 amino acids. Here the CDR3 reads CAGSLQSSGELFF. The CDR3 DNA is TGTGCCGGCAGCTTACAAAGCTCCGGGGAGCTGTTTTTT.

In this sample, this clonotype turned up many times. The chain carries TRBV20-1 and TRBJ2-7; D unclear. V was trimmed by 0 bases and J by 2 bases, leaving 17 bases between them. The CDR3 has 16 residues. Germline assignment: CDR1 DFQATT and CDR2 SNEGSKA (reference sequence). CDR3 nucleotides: TGCAGTGCTAGAGATCTTGCCAGCTTCAAAGCCTACGAGCAGTACTTC. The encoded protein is CSARDLASFKAYEQYF.

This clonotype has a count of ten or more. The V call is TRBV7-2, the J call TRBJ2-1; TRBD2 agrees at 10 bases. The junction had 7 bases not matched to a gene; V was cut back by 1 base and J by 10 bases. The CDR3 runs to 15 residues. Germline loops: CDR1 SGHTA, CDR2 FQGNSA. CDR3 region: CASSLVWTSGYEQFF. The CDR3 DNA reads TGTGCCAGCAGCTTAGTTTGGACTAGCGGTTACGAGCAGTTCTTC.